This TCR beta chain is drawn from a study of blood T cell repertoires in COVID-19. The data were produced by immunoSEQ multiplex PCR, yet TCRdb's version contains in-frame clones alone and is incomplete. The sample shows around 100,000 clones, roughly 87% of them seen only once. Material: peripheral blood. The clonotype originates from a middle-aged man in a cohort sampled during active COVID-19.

The CDR3 region is CASSVGQGGLSPLHF. DNA of the CDR3: TGTGCCAGCTCAGTAGGACAGGGGGGACTATCACCCCTCCACTTT. This chain connects TRBV18 to TRBJ1-6; 10 bases align to TRBD1. V shed 5 bases, J shed 10 bases, and the junction held 8 bases outside the gene matches. Germline assignment: CDR1 KGHSH and CDR2 LQKENI. The CDR3 extends over 15 amino acids.